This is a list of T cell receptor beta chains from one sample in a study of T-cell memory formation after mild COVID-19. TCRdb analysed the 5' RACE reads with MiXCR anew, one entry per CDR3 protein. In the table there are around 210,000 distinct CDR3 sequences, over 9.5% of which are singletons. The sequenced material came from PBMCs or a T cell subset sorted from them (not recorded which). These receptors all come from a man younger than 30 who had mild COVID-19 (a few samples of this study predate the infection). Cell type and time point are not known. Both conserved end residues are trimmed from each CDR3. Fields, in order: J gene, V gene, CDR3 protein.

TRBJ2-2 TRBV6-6 ASTKTGVTGAGELF
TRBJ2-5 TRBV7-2 ASSRMGSGQETQY
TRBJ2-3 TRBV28 ASSSGLVQVGTQY
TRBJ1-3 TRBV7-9 ASSPRGNSGNTIY
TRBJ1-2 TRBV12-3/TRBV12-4 ASSTMDGRVGYT
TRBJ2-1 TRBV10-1 ASRPPGGYYNEQF
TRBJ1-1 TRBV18 ASSPLGPNTEAF
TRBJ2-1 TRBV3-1 ASSLLGQTYNEQF
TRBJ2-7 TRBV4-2 ASSQEGGTGFPHEQY
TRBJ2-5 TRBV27 ASGRLAGDQETQY
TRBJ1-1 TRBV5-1 ASSLDRGYTEAF
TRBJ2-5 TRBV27 ASRGLEETQY
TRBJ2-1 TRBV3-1 ASSQAWGSSNNEQF
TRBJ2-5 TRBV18 ASSPSQTQY
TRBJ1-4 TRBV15 ATSRVYGLNEKLF
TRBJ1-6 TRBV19 ASSPDLNNSPLH
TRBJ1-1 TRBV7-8 ASSFFGLTEAF
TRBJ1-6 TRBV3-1 ASSPGVSPLH
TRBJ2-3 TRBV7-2 ASSSQGYTQY
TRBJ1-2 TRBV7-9 ASSTYSGQSLGGYT